This TCR beta chain originates from a study of identical twins. Study-wide findings and caveats: Alpha sequences out of frame and shared by twins had excess low generation probability. Models predicted too little out-of-frame TCR alpha sharing in monozygotic twins.

All of the donors were Caucasians in good health. Unique molecular identifiers were present on the cDNA, and a universal primer site came from template switching. TCRdb recomputed calls from the 5' RACE reads with MiXCR, one row per CDR3 protein. The repertoire holds hundreds of thousands of distinct CDR3 sequences, with about 12% as singletons. With respect to this clonotype: Antigen unknown.

Trimming took 3 bases from V and 4 from J; bases not matched to a gene: 6. Germline V gene sequence: CDR1 SGHDT, CDR2 YYEEEE. The CDR3 has 15 amino acids. A further study also used this sample, focusing on yellow fever vaccine responses in identical twins.

This chain joins TRBV5-6 and TRBJ2-5; TRBD1 aligns across 10 bases. The TCR originated in a woman younger than 35 in good health. The material sequenced was PBMCs. In nucleotides, the CDR3 is TGTGCCAGCAGCTCGCTCGGGACAGGGGTAGAGACCCAGTACTTC. The encoded protein is CASSSLGTGVETQYF.